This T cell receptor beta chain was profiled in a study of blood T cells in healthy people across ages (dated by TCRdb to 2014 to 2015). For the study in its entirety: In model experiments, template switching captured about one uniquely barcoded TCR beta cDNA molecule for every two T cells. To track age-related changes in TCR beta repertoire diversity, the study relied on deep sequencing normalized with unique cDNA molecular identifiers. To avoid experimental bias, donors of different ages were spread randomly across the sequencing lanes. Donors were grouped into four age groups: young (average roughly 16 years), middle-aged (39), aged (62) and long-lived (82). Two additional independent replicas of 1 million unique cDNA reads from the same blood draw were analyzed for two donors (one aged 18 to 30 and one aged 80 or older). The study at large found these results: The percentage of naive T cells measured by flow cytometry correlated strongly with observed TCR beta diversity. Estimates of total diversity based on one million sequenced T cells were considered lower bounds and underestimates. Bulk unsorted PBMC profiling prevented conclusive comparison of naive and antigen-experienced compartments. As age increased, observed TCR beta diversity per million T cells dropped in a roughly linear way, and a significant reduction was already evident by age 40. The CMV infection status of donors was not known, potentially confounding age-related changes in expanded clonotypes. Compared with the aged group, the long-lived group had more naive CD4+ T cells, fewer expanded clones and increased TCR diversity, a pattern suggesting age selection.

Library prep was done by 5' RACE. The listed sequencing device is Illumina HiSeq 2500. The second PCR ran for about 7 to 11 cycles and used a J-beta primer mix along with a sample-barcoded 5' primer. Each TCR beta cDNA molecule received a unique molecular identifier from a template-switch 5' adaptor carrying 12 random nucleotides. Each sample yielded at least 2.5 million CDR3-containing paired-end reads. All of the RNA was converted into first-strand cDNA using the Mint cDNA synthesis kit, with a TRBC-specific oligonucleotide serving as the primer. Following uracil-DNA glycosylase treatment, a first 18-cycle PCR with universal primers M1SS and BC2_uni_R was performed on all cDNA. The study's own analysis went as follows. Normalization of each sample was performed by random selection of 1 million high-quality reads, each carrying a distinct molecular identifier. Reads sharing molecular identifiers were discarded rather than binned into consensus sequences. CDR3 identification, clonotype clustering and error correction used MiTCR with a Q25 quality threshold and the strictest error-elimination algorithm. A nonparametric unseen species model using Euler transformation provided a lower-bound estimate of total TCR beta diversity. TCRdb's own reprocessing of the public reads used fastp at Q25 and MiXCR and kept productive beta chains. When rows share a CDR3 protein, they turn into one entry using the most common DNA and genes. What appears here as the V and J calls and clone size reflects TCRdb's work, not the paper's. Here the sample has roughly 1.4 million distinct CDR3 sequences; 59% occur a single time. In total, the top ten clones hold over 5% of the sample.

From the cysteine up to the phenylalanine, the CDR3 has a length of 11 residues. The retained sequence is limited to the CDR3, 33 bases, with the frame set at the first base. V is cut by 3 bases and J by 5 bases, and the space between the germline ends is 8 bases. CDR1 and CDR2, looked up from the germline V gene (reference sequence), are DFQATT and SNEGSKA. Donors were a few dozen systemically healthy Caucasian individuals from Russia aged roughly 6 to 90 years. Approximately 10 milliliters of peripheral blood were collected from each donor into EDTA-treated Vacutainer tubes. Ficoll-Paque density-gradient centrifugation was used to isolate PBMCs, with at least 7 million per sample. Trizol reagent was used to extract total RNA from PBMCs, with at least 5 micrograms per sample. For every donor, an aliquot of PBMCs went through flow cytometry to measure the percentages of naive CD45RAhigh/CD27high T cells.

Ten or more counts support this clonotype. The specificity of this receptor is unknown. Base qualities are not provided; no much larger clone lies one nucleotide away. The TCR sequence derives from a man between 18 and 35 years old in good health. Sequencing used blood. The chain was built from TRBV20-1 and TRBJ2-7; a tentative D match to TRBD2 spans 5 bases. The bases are TGCAGTGCTAGGAGGGCTGACGAGCAGTACTTC. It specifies CSARRADEQYF.